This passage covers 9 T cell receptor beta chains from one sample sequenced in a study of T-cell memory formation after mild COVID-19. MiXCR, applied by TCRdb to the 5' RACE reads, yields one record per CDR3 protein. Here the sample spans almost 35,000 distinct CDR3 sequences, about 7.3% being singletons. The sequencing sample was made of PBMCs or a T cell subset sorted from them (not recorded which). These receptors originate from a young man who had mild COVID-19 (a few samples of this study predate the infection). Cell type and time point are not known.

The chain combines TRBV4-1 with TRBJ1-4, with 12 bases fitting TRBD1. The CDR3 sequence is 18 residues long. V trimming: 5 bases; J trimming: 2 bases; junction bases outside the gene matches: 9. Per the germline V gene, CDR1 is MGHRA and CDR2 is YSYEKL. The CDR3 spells CASSAGTGGWKTNEKLFF. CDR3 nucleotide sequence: TGCGCCAGCAGCGCCGGGACAGGGGGCTGGAAGACTAATGAAAAACTGTTTTTT.

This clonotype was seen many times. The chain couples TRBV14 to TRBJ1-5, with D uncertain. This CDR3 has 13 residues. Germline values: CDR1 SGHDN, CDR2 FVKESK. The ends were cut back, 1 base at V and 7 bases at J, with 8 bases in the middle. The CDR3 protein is CASSQGLGQPQHF. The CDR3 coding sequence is TGTGCCAGCAGCCAAGGATTAGGGCAGCCCCAGCATTTT.

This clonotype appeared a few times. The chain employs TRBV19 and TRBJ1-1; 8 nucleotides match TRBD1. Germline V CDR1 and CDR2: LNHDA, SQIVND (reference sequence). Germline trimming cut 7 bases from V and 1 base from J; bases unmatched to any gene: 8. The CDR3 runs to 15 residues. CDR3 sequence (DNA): TGTGCCAGTAACGACAGGGGTTTTAAGAACACTGAAGCTTTCTTT. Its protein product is CASNDRGFKNTEAFF.

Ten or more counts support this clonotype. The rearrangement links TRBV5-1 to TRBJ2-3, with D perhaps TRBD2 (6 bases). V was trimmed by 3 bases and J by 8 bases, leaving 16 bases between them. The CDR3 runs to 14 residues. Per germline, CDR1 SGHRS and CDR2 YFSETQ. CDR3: CASSSGRGLGTQYF. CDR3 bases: TGCGCCAGCAGCTCGGGACGGGGACTTGGTACGCAGTATTTT.

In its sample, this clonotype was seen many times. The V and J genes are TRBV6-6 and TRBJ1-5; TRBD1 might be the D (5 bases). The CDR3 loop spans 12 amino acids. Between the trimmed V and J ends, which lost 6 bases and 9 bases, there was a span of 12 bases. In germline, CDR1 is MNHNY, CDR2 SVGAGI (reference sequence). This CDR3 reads CASSPRQGPQHF. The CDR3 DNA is TGTGCCAGCAGCCCGCGTCAGGGGCCCCAGCATTTT.

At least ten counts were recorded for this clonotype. CDR3 protein: CASSQNLPSGGYNEQFF. As DNA, the CDR3 is TGTGCCAGCAGCCAAAACTTACCTAGCGGGGGATACAATGAGCAGTTCTTC. The chain couples TRBV4-2 to TRBJ2-1; TRBD2 matches 10 bases. The CDR3 spans 17 residues. Germline CDR1 is LGHNA and CDR2 is YNFKEQ. The V segment lost 2 bases and the J segment 4 bases; nucleotides outside the gene matches: 8.

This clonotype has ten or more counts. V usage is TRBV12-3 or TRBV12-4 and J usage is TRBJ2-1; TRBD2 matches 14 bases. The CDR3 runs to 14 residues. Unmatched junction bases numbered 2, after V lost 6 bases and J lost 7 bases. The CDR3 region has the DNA TGTGCCAGCAGCAGACTAGCGGGGGGGAATGAGCAGTTCTTC. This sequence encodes CASSRLAGGNEQFF.

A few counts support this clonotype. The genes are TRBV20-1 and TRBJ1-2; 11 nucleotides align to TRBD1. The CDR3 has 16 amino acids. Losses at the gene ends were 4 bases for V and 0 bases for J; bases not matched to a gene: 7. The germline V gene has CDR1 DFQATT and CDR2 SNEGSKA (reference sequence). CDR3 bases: TGCAGTGCTACGCCCGGGACAGGGGGACCTAACTATGGCTACACCTTC. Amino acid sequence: CSATPGTGGPNYGYTF.

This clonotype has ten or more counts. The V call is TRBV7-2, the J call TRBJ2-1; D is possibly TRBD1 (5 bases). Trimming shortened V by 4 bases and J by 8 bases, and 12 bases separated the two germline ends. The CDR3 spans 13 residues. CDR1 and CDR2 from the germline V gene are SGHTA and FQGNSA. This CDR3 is CASSSQPGYEQFF. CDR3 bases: TGTGCCAGCAGCTCCCAGCCAGGGTATGAGCAGTTCTTC. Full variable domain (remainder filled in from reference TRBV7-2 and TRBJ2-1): GAGVSQSPSNKVTEKGKDVELRCDPISGHTALYWYRQSLGQGLEFLIYFQGNSAPDKSGLPSDRFSAERTGGSVSTLTIQRTQQEDSAVYLCASSSQPGYEQFFGPGTRLTVL.